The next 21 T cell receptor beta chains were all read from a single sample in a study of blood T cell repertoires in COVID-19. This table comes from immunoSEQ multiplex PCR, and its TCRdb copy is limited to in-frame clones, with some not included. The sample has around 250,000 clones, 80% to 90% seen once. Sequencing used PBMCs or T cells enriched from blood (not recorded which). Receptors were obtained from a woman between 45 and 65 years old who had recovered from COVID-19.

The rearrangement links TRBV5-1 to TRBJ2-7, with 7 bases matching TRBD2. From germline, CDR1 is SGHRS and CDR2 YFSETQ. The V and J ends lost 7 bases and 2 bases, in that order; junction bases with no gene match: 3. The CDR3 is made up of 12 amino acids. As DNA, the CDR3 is TGCGCCAGCGGGGAGGGCGCCTACGAGCAGTACTTC. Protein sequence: CASGEGAYEQYF. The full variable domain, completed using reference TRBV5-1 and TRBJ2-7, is KAGVTQTPRYLIKTRGQQVTLSCSPISGHRSVSWYQQTPGQGLQFLFEYFSETQRNKGNFPGRFSGRQFSNSRSEMNVSTLELGDSALYLCASGEGAYEQYFGPGTRLTVT.

The CDR3, as DNA: TGTGCCAGCGCCAAAGACAGGCAGTACGAGCAGTACTTC. Residues: CASAKDRQYEQYF. J is TRBJ2-7 and V is TRBV2; tentative D call: TRBD1 (6 bases). Germline V lookup: CDR1 SNHLY, CDR2 FYNNEI. The ends were cut back, 8 bases at V and 4 bases at J, with 15 bases in the middle. There are 13 residues in the CDR3.

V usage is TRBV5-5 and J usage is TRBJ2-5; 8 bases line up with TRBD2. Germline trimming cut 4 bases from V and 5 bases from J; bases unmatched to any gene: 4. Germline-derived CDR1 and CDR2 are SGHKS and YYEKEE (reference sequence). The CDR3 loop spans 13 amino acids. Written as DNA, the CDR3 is TGTGCCAGCAGCGTGGGACTAGGCGAGACCCAGTACTTC. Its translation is CASSVGLGETQYF.

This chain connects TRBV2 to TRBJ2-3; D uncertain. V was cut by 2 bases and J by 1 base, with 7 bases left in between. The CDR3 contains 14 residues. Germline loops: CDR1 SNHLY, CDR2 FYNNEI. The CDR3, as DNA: TGTGCCAGCAGTGAAACGAGTCGCACAGATACGCAGTATTTT. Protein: CASSETSRTDTQYF.

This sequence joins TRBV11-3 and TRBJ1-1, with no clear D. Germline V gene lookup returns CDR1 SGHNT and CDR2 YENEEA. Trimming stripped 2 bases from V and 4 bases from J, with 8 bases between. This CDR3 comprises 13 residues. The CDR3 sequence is CASSLHGSTEAFF. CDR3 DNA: TGTGCCAGCAGCTTACACGGGAGCACTGAAGCTTTCTTT.

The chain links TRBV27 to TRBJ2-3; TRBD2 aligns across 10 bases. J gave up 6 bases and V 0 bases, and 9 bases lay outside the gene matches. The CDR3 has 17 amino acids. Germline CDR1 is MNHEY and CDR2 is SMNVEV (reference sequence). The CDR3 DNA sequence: TGTGCCAGCAGTTTATCGAGGCTAGCGGGAGTCCCTGATACGCAGTATTTT. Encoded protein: CASSLSRLAGVPDTQYF.

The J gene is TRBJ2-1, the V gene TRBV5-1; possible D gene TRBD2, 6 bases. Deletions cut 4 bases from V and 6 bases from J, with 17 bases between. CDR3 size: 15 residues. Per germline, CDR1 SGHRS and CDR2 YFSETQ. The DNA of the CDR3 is TGCGCCAGCAGCATGCCGACGGGAGCTTTCAATGAGCAGTTCTTC. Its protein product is CASSMPTGAFNEQFF. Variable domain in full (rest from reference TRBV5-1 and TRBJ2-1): KAGVTQTPRYLIKTRGQQVTLSCSPISGHRSVSWYQQTPGQGLQFLFEYFSETQRNKGNFPGRFSGRQFSNSRSEMNVSTLELGDSALYLCASSMPTGAFNEQFFGPGTRLTVL.

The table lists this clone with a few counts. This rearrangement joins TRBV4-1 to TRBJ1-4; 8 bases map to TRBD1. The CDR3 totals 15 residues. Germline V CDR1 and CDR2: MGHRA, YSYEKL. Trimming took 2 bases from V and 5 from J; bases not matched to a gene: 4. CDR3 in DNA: TGCGCCAGCAGCCAATTAAGACAGGGGAATGAAAAACTGTTTTTT. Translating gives CASSQLRQGNEKLFF.

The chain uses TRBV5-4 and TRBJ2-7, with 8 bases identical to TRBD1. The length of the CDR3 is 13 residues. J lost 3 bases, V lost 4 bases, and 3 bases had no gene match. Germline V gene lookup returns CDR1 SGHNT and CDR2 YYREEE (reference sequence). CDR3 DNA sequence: TGTGCCAGCAGCCCGGGACAGGTCTACGAGCAGTACTTC. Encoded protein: CASSPGQVYEQYF.

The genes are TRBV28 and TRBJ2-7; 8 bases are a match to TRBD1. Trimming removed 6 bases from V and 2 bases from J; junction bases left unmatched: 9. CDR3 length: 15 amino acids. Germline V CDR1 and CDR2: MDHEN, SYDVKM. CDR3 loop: CASSAAGTGPYEQYF. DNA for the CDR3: TGTGCCAGCAGCGCCGCCGGGACAGGTCCCTACGAGCAGTACTTC.

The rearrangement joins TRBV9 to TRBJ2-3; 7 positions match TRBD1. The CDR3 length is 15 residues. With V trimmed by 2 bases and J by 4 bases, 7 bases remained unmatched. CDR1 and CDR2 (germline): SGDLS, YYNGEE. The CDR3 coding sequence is TGTGCCAGCAGCGTTTCATCAACAGGGGCAGATACGCAGTATTTT. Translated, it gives CASSVSSTGADTQYF.

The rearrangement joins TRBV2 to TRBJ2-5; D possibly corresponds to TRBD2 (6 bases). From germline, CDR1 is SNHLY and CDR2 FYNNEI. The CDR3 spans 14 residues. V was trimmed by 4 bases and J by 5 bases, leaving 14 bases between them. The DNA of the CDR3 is TGTGCCAGCAGTGCTTACGGCGGGAAGGAGACCCAGTACTTC. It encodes CASSAYGGKETQYF. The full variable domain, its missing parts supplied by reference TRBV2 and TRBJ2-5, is EPEVTQTPSHQVTQMGQEVILRCVPISNHLYFYWYRQILGQKVEFLVSFYNNEISEKSEIFDDQFSVERPDGSNFTLKIRSTKLEDSAMYFCASSAYGGKETQYFGPGTRLLVL.

This CDR3 is CASSLQGGTEAFF. The DNA for the CDR3 is TGTGCCAGTAGTCTCCAGGGGGGCACTGAAGCTTTCTTT. This chain connects TRBV19 to TRBJ1-1, with 7 bases that match TRBD1. Unmatched junction bases numbered 4, after V lost 5 bases and J lost 4 bases. The CDR3 runs 13 residues. In germline, CDR1 is LNHDA, CDR2 SQIVND (reference sequence).

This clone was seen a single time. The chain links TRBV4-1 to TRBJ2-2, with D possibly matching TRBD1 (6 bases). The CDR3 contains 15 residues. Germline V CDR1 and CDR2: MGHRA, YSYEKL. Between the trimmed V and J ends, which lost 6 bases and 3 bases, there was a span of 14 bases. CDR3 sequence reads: CASRRPNRDTGELFF. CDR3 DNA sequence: TGCGCCAGCAGGCGGCCAAACAGGGACACCGGGGAGCTGTTTTTT.

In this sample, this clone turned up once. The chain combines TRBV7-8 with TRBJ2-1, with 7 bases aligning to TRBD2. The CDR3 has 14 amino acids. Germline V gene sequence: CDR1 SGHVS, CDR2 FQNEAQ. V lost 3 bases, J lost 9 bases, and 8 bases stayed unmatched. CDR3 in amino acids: CASSLGGSVGEQFF. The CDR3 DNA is TGTGCCAGCAGCTTGGGGGGGTCCGTAGGTGAGCAGTTCTTC.

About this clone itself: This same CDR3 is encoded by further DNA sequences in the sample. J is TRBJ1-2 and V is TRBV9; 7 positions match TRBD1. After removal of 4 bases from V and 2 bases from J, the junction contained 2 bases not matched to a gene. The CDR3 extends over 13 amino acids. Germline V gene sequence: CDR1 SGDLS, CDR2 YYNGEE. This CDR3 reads CASSRDRNYGYTF. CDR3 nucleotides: TGTGCCAGCAGCCGGGACAGAAACTATGGCTACACCTTC.

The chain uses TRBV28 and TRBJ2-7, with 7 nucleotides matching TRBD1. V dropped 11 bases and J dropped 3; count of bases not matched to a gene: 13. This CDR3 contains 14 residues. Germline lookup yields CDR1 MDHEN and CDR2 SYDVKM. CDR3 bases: TGTGCCTGCTCAGATCCGGGACAGTACTACGAGCAGTACTTC. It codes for CACSDPGQYYEQYF.

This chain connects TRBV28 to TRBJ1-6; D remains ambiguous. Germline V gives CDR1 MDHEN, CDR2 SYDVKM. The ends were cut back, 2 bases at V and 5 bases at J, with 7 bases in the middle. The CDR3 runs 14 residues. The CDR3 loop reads CASSLRLNNSPLHF. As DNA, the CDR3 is TGTGCCAGCAGTTTACGGTTGAATAATTCACCCCTCCACTTT.

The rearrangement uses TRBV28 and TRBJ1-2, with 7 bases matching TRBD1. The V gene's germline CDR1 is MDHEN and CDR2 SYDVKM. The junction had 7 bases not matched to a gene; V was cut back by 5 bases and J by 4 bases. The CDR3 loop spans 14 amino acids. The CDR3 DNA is TGTGCCAGCAGTACAGGACAGGTACTCTATGGCTACACCTTC. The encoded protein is CASSTGQVLYGYTF.

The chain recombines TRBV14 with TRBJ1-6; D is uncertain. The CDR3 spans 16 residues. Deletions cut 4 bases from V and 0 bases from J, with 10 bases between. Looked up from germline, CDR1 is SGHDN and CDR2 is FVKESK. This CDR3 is CASSLQYSSYNSPLHF. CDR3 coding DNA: TGTGCCAGCAGCCTTCAGTACAGCTCCTATAATTCACCCCTCCACTTT.

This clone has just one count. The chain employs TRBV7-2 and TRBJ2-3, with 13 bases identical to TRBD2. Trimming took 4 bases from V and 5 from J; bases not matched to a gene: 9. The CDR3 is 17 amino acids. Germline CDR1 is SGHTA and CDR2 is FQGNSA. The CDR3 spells CASSSGTSGIGGDTQYF. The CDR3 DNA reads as TGTGCCAGCAGCTCCGGGACTAGCGGGATCGGGGGAGATACGCAGTATTTT.